The 32 T cell receptor beta chains below were found in one sample sequenced in a study of blood T cell repertoires in COVID-19. Measured with immunoSEQ multiplex PCR; TCRdb has only the in-frame clones, and not every one. The profile shows about 150,000 clones, around 80% of them singletons. The sample was peripheral blood. The receptors derive from a man in his sixties with acute or convalescent COVID-19.

This clone occurred once. The CDR3 DNA reads TGTGCCAGCAGCGTAGGGGACACTTCCTACGAGCAGTACTTC. It specifies CASSVGDTSYEQYF. The chain uses TRBV9 and TRBJ2-7; TRBD1 is a possible D gene (6 bases). The V end was cut by 0 bases, the J end by 1 base, with 8 bases between. Germline values: CDR1 SGDLS, CDR2 YYNGEE. The length of the CDR3 is 14 residues.

The chain has TRBV19 and TRBJ1-5; the match to TRBD1 covers 9 bases. V dropped 5 bases and J dropped 6; count of bases not matched to a gene: 11. Germline V gene data show CDR1 as LNHDA and CDR2 as SQIVND (reference sequence). This CDR3 is built from 16 residues. The CDR3 loop reads CASSARQGGRIQPQHF. In DNA form, the CDR3 reads TGTGCCAGTAGTGCCCGACAGGGGGGGCGTATTCAGCCCCAGCATTTT. Combining the CDR3 with reference TRBV19 and TRBJ1-5 gives the whole variable domain DGGITQSPKYLFRKEGQNVTLSCEQNLNHDAMYWYRQDPGQGLRLIYYSQIVNDFQKGDIAEGYSVSREKKESFPLTVTSAQKNPTAFYLCASSARQGGRIQPQHFGDGTRLSIL.

The rearrangement links TRBV5-5 to TRBJ1-6, with D possibly TRBD1 on 5 matching bases. The CDR3 extends over 14 amino acids. Germline-derived CDR1 and CDR2 are SGHKS and YYEKEE (reference sequence). Trimming cost V 4 bases and J 10 bases, with 15 bases left between them. CDR3 DNA sequence: TGTGCCAGCAGCGCTGGCCAGGGTGGCTCACCCCTCCACTTT. Translation gives CASSAGQGGSPLHF.

The chain employs TRBV6-6 and TRBJ2-3, with TRBD2 identical over 12 bases. The CDR3 consists of 16 residues. After removal of 0 bases from V and 5 bases from J, the junction contained 3 bases not matched to a gene. Germline CDR1 reads MNHNY; CDR2 reads SVGAGI (reference sequence). The CDR3 DNA reads as TGTGCCAGCAGTTACTCCCCTAGCGGGAGGGTAGATACGCAGTATTTT. The encoded protein is CASSYSPSGRVDTQYF.

The chain combines TRBV7-2 with TRBJ2-5; 9 positions agree with TRBD2. Trimming removed 8 bases from V and 6 bases from J; junction bases left unmatched: 10. The V gene's germline CDR1 is SGHTA and CDR2 FQGNSA. The CDR3 sequence is 14 residues long. CDR3 nucleotide sequence: TGTGCCAGCGGGCAGCGGGGGGTGGCCAAGACCCAGTACTTC. Translating it yields CASGQRGVAKTQYF.

This clone was counted only a few times. The CDR3 nucleotides read TGTGCCAGCAGCTTGGCTAGTCAGGGGGTAAATGGCTACACCTTC. Protein product: CASSLASQGVNGYTF. The chain combines TRBV5-4 with TRBJ1-2; 7 bases agree with TRBD1. CDR3 length: 15 amino acids. Germline V gene data show CDR1 as SGHNT and CDR2 as YYREEE (reference sequence). V trimming: 0 bases; J trimming: 6 bases; junction bases outside the gene matches: 8. Full variable domain (rest looked up from reference TRBV5-4 and TRBJ1-2): ETGVTQSPTHLIKTRGQQVTLRCSSQSGHNTVSWYQQALGQGPQFIFQYYREEENGRGNFPPRFSGLQFPNYSSELNVNALELDDSALYLCASSLASQGVNGYTFGSGTRLTVV.

This CDR3 reads CATSDLLQGADTGELFF. CDR3 sequence (DNA): TGTGCCACCAGTGATTTACTTCAGGGGGCCGACACCGGGGAGCTGTTTTTT. The genes are TRBV24-1 and TRBJ2-2, with 8 bases that match TRBD1. There are 17 residues in the CDR3. Germline CDR1 and CDR2: KGHDR and SFDVKD. The V gene end was trimmed by 1 base and the J gene end by 3 bases; junction bases not matched to a gene: 6.

The rearrangement joins TRBV6-2 or TRBV6-3 to TRBJ2-3; 8 positions match TRBD2. CDR3 length: 14 residues. V shed 2 bases, J shed 8 bases, and the junction held 6 bases outside the gene matches. Germline-derived CDR1 and CDR2 are MNHEY and SVGEGT. The CDR3 DNA is TGTGCCAGCAGTTACGGAGCGGGAGAGGGTACGCAGTATTTT. Amino acid sequence: CASSYGAGEGTQYF.

The chain combines TRBV27 with TRBJ2-4; D might be TRBD1 (6 bases). The CDR3 runs 18 residues. Germline V gene lookup returns CDR1 MNHEY and CDR2 SMNVEV (reference sequence). V lost 5 bases and J lost 0, with 20 bases in between. Here the CDR3 DNA reads TGTGCCAGCAGTGTCACCGGGACACAAAATTTAGCCAAAAACATTCAGTACTTC. Its protein is CASSVTGTQNLAKNIQYF.

V usage is TRBV11-1 and J usage is TRBJ2-7, with TRBD1 matching over 7 bases. After removal of 5 bases from V and 2 bases from J, the junction contained 6 bases not matched to a gene. The CDR3 is made up of 14 amino acids. The germline V gene encodes CDR1 SGHAT and CDR2 FQDESV (reference sequence). CDR3 protein: CASSRPGQTYEQYF. CDR3 DNA sequence: TGTGCCAGCAGCCGACCGGGACAGACCTACGAGCAGTACTTC.

This rearrangement joins TRBV5-1 to TRBJ2-7, with TRBD1 identical over 8 bases. This CDR3 region has 13 residues. The germline CDR1 and CDR2 sequences are SGHRS and YFSETQ. The V segment lost 1 base and the J segment 5 bases; nucleotides outside the gene matches: 2. The CDR3 region is CASSLQGANEQYF. The CDR3 DNA follows: TGCGCCAGCAGCTTGCAGGGGGCCAACGAGCAGTACTTC.

This chain links TRBV2 with TRBJ2-3; 8 bases agree with TRBD2. V was pared by 6 bases and J by 0 bases, with 5 bases of the junction left unmatched. Germline lookup yields CDR1 SNHLY and CDR2 FYNNEI. CDR3 size: 15 residues. The chain's CDR3 is CASRIQRGSTDTQYF. In DNA form, the CDR3 reads TGTGCCAGCAGAATCCAGCGGGGGAGCACAGATACGCAGTATTTT.

The V call is TRBV2, the J call TRBJ2-5, with TRBD2 identical over 11 bases. The germline CDR1 and CDR2 sequences are SNHLY and FYNNEI. V was pared by 5 bases and J by 4 bases, with 9 bases of the junction left unmatched. The CDR3 length is 16 residues. Here the CDR3 DNA reads TGTGCCAGCAGTTCGGGTAGCGGGGGGGCCCGAGAGACCCAGTACTTC. Protein sequence: CASSSGSGGARETQYF.

The V call is TRBV11-2, the J call TRBJ1-3, with D hard to call. Germline CDR1 is SGHAT and CDR2 is FQNNGV. The CDR3 covers 15 residues. V lost 1 base and J lost 0, with 7 bases in between. CDR3 sequence (DNA): TGTGCCAGCAGCTTAGGGAGCATCTCTGGAAACACCATATATTTT. Its translation is CASSLGSISGNTIYF.

The chain couples TRBV3-1 (or the pseudogene TRBV3-2) to TRBJ2-7; no definite D call. The CDR3 extends over 13 amino acids. Germline V lookup: CDR1 LGHDT, CDR2 YNNKEL (reference sequence). V gave up 1 base and J gave up 3 bases, with 7 bases separating them. CDR3 in DNA: TGTGCCAGCAGCCAAGCCGCGCTCTACGAGCAGTACTTC. Its protein is CASSQAALYEQYF.

This sequence joins TRBV29-1 and TRBJ2-5, with D tentatively TRBD1 (6 bases). This CDR3 is built from 14 residues. Germline CDR1 is SQVTM and CDR2 is ANQGSEA. Trimming shortened V by 6 bases and J by 0 bases, and 14 bases separated the two germline ends. The CDR3 reads CSVGPGTYQETQYF. For the CDR3, the DNA is TGCAGCGTGGGACCCGGGACATACCAAGAGACCCAGTACTTC.

This chain links TRBV25-1 with TRBJ1-2; 11 bases line up with TRBD1. V lost 4 bases, J lost 3 bases, and 7 bases stayed unmatched. Germline loops: CDR1 MGHDK, CDR2 SYGVNS. The CDR3 is 16 amino acids. CDR3 sequence reads: CASSATPGQGDYGYTF. The CDR3 coding sequence is TGTGCCAGCAGTGCGACACCGGGACAGGGGGACTATGGCTACACCTTC.

The chain links TRBV29-1 to TRBJ2-7; D is uncertain. CDR1 is SQVTM and CDR2 is ANQGSEA in the germline V gene. The CDR3 covers 13 residues. The V end lost 2 bases, the J end lost 1 base, and 9 bases lay between the germline ends. Here the CDR3 reads CSVELPSSYEQYF. CDR3 nucleotides: TGCAGCGTTGAATTACCCAGTTCCTACGAGCAGTACTTC.

This clone was detected only a few times. This chain joins TRBV4-1 and TRBJ2-7; D might be TRBD1 (5 bases). The ends were cut back, 0 bases at V and 5 bases at J, with 14 bases in the middle. The CDR3 contains 15 residues. From germline, CDR1 is MGHRA and CDR2 YSYEKL. This CDR3 is CASSQDRTPSDEQYF. CDR3 bases: TGCGCCAGCAGCCAAGATCGGACACCCTCGGACGAGCAGTACTTC.

The chain recombines TRBV28 with TRBJ2-3, with D maybe TRBD2 (6 bases). The CDR3 covers 13 residues. V was cut by 10 bases and J by 1 base, with 12 bases left in between. Germline-derived CDR1 and CDR2 are MDHEN and SYDVKM. CDR3 region: CATRPSGTDTQYF. The CDR3 DNA reads as TGTGCCACCCGACCTAGCGGCACAGATACGCAGTATTTT.

The rearrangement uses TRBV7-2 and TRBJ1-3; 9 bases agree with TRBD1. The CDR3 sequence is 17 residues long. Germline trimming cut 1 base from V and 0 bases from J; bases unmatched to any gene: 4. Germline V gene lookup returns CDR1 SGHTA and CDR2 FQGNSA. The CDR3 coding sequence is TGTGCCAGCAGCTTAGTTGAGACAGGGGGCTCTGGAAACACCATATATTTT. This codes for CASSLVETGGSGNTIYF. The full variable domain, completed using reference TRBV7-2 and TRBJ1-3, is GAGVSQSPSNKVTEKGKDVELRCDPISGHTALYWYRQSLGQGLEFLIYFQGNSAPDKSGLPSDRFSAERTGGSVSTLTIQRTQQEDSAVYLCASSLVETGGSGNTIYFGEGSWLTVV.

The J gene is TRBJ1-2, the V gene TRBV5-4; 7 nucleotides match TRBD1. Germline values: CDR1 SGHNT, CDR2 YYREEE (reference sequence). J gave up 2 bases and V 4 bases, and 5 bases lay outside the gene matches. This CDR3 spans 14 amino acids. The CDR3 sequence: CASSAGTDNYGYTF. In DNA, the CDR3 is TGTGCCAGCAGCGCCGGGACAGACAACTATGGCTACACCTTC.

The chain combines TRBV11-1 with TRBJ1-1; no reliable D call. Per germline, CDR1 SGHAT and CDR2 FQDESV (reference sequence). The CDR3 consists of 14 residues. V lost 4 bases, J lost 0 bases, and 9 bases lay in between. The CDR3 sequence: CASSSGVLNTEAFF. DNA of the CDR3: TGTGCCAGCAGCTCCGGGGTACTGAACACTGAAGCTTTCTTT. The full variable domain, with the rest looked up from reference TRBV11-1 and TRBJ1-1, is EAEVAQSPRYKITEKSQAVAFWCDPISGHATLYWYRQILGQGPELLVQFQDESVVDDSQLPKDRFSAERLKGVDSTLKIQPAELGDSAMYLCASSSGVLNTEAFFGQGTRLTVV.

This chain connects TRBV19 to TRBJ2-7, with D unclear. Trimming cost V 3 bases and J 1 base, with 7 bases left between them. The length of the CDR3 is 13 residues. Germline CDR1 reads LNHDA; CDR2 reads SQIVND (reference sequence). CDR3 amino acids: CASSMVESYEQYF. The CDR3 DNA sequence: TGTGCCAGTAGTATGGTAGAGTCCTACGAGCAGTACTTC.

The chain recombines TRBV30 with TRBJ1-2; D uncertain. CDR1 GTSNPN and CDR2 SVGIG come from the germline V gene (reference sequence). The V end lost 4 bases, the J end lost 3 bases, and 18 bases lay between the germline ends. This CDR3 has 15 amino acids. CDR3 sequence reads: CAWIRSRRVYYGYTF. In DNA form, the CDR3 reads TGTGCCTGGATACGGAGTAGGAGGGTCTACTATGGCTACACCTTC.

The gene calls are TRBV11-2 and TRBJ2-3, with 15 bases matching TRBD2. Germline CDR1 is SGHAT and CDR2 is FQNNGV. Trimming at V came to 5 bases and at J to 4 bases, leaving 7 bases not matched to a gene. The CDR3 consists of 17 residues. CDR3 coding DNA: TGTGCCAGCAGCCCTAGGACTAGCGGGAGGGGCGCAGATACGCAGTATTTT. Translation: CASSPRTSGRGADTQYF. Together with reference TRBV11-2 and TRBJ2-3, the CDR3 gives the full variable domain: EAGVAQSPRYKIIEKRQSVAFWCNPISGHATLYWYQQILGQGPKLLIQFQNNGVVDDSQLPKDRFSAERLKGVDSTLKIQPAKLEDSAVYLCASSPRTSGRGADTQYFGPGTRLTVL.

The chain uses TRBV6-5 and TRBJ2-7; 7 bases align to TRBD1. From germline, CDR1 is MNHEY and CDR2 SVGAGI. The CDR3 loop spans 13 amino acids. J gave up 6 bases and V 5 bases, and 7 bases lay outside the gene matches. The DNA for the CDR3 is TGTGCCAGCAGTACTAAGACAGGGCTCGAGCAGTACTTC. Its protein is CASSTKTGLEQYF.

The rearrangement joins TRBV6-1 to TRBJ2-1; the D gene is possibly TRBD2 (5 bases). Germline V gene lookup returns CDR1 MNHNS and CDR2 SASEGT. This CDR3 is built from 15 residues. V was shortened by 2 bases and J by 8 bases, with 16 bases between the two germline ends. The CDR3 region is CASSEPGLAADEQFF. CDR3 in DNA: TGTGCCAGCAGTGAACCCGGGCTAGCTGCGGATGAGCAGTTCTTC.

The V and J genes are TRBV2 and TRBJ2-2; 13 nucleotides match TRBD2. The germline gives CDR1 SNHLY, CDR2 FYNNEI. J lost 5 bases, V lost 4 bases, and 1 base had no gene match. CDR3 length equals 15 residues. CDR3 amino acids: CASSGGLAGTGELFF. DNA for the CDR3: TGTGCCAGCAGTGGGGGACTAGCGGGAACCGGGGAGCTGTTTTTT.

The rearrangement uses TRBV30 and TRBJ1-2, with 8 bases lining up with TRBD1. CDR1 is GTSNPN and CDR2 is SVGIG in the germline V gene (reference sequence). The CDR3 totals 14 residues. The J segment lost 4 bases and the V segment lost 0 bases, leaving 4 bases of the junction unmatched. The chain's CDR3 is CAWSVTGGSYGYTF. Here the CDR3 DNA reads TGTGCCTGGAGTGTAACAGGGGGGTCCTATGGCTACACCTTC.

The chain couples TRBV7-9 to TRBJ1-2; TRBD1 might be the D (5 bases). Per germline, CDR1 SEHNR and CDR2 FQNEAQ (reference sequence). V was clipped by 0 bases and J by 6 bases, with 8 bases between them. The CDR3 is made up of 13 amino acids. CDR3 DNA sequence: TGTGCCAGCAGCTTAGCGACGGGGGATGGCTACACCTTC. Amino acid sequence: CASSLATGDGYTF. The complete variable domain, with remaining parts taken from reference TRBV7-9 and TRBJ1-2, reads DTGVSQNPRHKITKRGQNVTFRCDPISEHNRLYWYRQTLGQGPEFLTYFQNEAQLEKSRLLSDRFSAERPKGSFSTLEIQRTEQGDSAMYLCASSLATGDGYTFGSGTRLTVV.

The chain uses TRBV5-4 and TRBJ1-2, with D tentatively TRBD1 (6 bases). V shed 0 bases and J shed 7 bases, with 13 bases lying between them. The CDR3 contains 14 residues. Looked up from germline, CDR1 is SGHNT and CDR2 is YYREEE (reference sequence). The CDR3 reads CASSLEGGASGYTF. CDR3 coding DNA: TGTGCCAGCAGCTTGGAGGGGGGGGCAAGTGGCTACACCTTC.